This T cell receptor (beta chain) was retrieved from a study of siplizumab effects on memory and regulatory T cells. Measured with immunoSEQ multiplex PCR; TCRdb has only the in-frame clones, and not every one. The profile shows tens of thousands of clones, roughly 89% of them singletons. Findings of the study overall: Siplizumab significantly lowered the alloreactive sequences that could be traced to unstimulated CD4+ memory cells. No functional test confirmed suppression by proliferating siplizumab-culture Tregs.

Germline V CDR1 and CDR2: SGHNT, YYREEE (reference sequence). With 3 bases removed from V and 0 bases from J, the gap between germline ends came to 13 bases. CDR3 length: 15 residues. Points on this clone: No antigen is known for it.

The sequence came from a human donor in good health. Sequenced: CD8+ T cells sorted from blood. The chain recombines TRBV5-4 with TRBJ2-7; D possibly corresponds to TRBD1 (6 bases). The CDR3 loop reads CASSSAGTTSYEQYF. The CDR3 coding sequence is TGTGCCAGCAGCTCAGCCGGGACAACCTCCTACGAGCAGTACTTC.